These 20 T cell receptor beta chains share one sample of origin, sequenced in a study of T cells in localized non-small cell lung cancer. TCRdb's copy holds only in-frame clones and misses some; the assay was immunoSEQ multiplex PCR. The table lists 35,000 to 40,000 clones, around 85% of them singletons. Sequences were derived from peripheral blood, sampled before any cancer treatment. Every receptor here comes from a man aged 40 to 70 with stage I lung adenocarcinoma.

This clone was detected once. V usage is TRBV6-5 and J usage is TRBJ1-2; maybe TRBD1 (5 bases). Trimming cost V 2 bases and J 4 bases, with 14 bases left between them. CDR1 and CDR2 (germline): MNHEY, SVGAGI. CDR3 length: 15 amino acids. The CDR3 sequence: CASSYVRTGTYGYTF. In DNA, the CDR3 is TGTGCCAGCAGTTACGTTCGGACGGGGACCTATGGCTACACCTTC.

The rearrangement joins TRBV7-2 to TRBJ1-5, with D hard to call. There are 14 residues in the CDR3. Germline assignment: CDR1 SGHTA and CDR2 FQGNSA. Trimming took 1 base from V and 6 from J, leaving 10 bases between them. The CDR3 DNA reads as TGTGCCAGCAGCTTAGATGGGTTAAGTCAGCCCCAGCATTTT. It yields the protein CASSLDGLSQPQHF. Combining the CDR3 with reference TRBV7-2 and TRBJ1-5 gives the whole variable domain GAGVSQSPSNKVTEKGKDVELRCDPISGHTALYWYRQSLGQGLEFLIYFQGNSAPDKSGLPSDRFSAERTGGSVSTLTIQRTQQEDSAVYLCASSLDGLSQPQHFGDGTRLSIL.

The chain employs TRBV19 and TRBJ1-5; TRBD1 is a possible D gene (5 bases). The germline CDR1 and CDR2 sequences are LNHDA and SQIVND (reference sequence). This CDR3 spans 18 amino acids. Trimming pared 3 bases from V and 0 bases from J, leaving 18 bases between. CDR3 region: CASSIGLLGGFSNQPQHF. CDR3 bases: TGTGCCAGTAGTATTGGCCTTCTGGGGGGTTTTAGCAATCAGCCCCAGCATTTT. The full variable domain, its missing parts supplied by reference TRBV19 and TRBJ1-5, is DGGITQSPKYLFRKEGQNVTLSCEQNLNHDAMYWYRQDPGQGLRLIYYSQIVNDFQKGDIAEGYSVSREKKESFPLTVTSAQKNPTAFYLCASSIGLLGGFSNQPQHFGDGTRLSIL.

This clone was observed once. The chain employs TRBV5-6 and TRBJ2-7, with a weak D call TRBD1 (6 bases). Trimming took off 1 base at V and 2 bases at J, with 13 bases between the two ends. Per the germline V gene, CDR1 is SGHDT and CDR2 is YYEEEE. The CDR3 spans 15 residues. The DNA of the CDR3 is TGTGCCAGCAGCTTGAGGGGCGAGGGGGCCTACGAGCAGTACTTC. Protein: CASSLRGEGAYEQYF.

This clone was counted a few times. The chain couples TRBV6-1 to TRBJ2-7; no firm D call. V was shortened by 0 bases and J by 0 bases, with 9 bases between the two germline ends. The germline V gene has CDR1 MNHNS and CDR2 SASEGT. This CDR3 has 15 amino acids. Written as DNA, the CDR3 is TGTGCCAGCAGTGAAGCAATGGATCCCTCCTACGAGCAGTACTTC. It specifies CASSEAMDPSYEQYF.

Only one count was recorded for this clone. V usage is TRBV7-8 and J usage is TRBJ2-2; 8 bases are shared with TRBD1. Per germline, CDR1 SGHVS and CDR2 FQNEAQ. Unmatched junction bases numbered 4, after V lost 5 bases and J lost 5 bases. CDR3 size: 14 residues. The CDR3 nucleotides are TGTGCCAGCAGCCGGGACAGGCTAACCGGGGAGCTGTTTTTT. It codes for CASSRDRLTGELFF.

In DNA, the CDR3 is TGTGCCAGTAGTAAAACAAAACAGGGGGCCGGTGGCTACACCTTC. Protein: CASSKTKQGAGGYTF. This chain uses TRBV19 with TRBJ1-2; 9 bases align to TRBD1. V lost 4 bases, J lost 7 bases, and 10 bases stayed unmatched. The germline CDR1 and CDR2 sequences are LNHDA and SQIVND (reference sequence). This CDR3 contains 15 residues. Full variable domain (rest looked up from reference TRBV19 and TRBJ1-2): DGGITQSPKYLFRKEGQNVTLSCEQNLNHDAMYWYRQDPGQGLRLIYYSQIVNDFQKGDIAEGYSVSREKKESFPLTVTSAQKNPTAFYLCASSKTKQGAGGYTFGSGTRLTVV.

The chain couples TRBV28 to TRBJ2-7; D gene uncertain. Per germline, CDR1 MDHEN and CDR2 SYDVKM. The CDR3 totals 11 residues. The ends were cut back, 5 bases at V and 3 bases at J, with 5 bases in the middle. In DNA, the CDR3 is TGTGCCAGCAGTAGGGACTACGAGCAGTACTTC. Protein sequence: CASSRDYEQYF.

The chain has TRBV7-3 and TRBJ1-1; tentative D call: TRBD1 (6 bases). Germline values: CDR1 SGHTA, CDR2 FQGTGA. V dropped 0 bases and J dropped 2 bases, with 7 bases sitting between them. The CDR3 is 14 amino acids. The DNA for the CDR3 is TGTGCCAGCAGCTTAACGGGGGGCAACACTGAAGCTTTCTTT. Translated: CASSLTGGNTEAFF.

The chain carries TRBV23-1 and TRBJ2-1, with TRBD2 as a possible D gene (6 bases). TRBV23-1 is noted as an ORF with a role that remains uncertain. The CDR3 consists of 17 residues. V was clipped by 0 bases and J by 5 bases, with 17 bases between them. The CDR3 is CASSQSSTASAHNEQFF. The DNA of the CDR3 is TGCGCCAGCAGTCAATCCTCGACGGCTAGCGCTCACAATGAGCAGTTCTTC.

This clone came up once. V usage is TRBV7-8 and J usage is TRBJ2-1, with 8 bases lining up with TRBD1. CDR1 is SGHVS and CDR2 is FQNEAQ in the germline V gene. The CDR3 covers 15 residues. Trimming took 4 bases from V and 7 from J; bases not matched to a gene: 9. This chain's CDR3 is CASSWGGQGYNEQFF. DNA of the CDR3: TGTGCCAGCAGCTGGGGCGGACAGGGTTATAATGAGCAGTTCTTC. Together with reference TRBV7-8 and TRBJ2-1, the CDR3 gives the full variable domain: GAGVSQSPRYKVAKRGQDVALRCDPISGHVSLFWYQQALGQGPEFLTYFQNEAQLDKSGLPSDRFFAERPEGSVSTLKIQRTQQEDSAVYLCASSWGGQGYNEQFFGPGTRLTVL.

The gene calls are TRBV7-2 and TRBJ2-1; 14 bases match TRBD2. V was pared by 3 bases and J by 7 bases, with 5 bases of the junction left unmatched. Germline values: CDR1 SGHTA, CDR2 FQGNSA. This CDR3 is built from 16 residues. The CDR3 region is CASSFAGLAGVNEQFF. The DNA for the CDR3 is TGTGCCAGCAGCTTCGCGGGACTAGCGGGAGTTAATGAGCAGTTCTTC.

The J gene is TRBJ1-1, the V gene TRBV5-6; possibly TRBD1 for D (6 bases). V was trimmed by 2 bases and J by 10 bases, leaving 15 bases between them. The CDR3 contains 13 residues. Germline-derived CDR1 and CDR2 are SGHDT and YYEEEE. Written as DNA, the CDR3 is TGTGCCAGCAGCTTTCGGGACACCGGGACAGCTTTCTTT. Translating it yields CASSFRDTGTAFF.

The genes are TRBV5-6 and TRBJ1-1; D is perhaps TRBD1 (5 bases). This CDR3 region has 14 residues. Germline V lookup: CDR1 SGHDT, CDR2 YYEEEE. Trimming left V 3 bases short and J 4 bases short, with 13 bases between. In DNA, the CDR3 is TGTGCCAGCAGCTCAACAGGTTTGCGCACTGAAGCTTTCTTT. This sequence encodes CASSSTGLRTEAFF.

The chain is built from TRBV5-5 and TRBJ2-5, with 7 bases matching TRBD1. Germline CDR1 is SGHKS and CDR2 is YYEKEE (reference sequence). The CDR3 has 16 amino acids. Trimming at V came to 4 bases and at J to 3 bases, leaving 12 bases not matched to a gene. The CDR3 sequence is CASSPLTGQREETQYF. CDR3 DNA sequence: TGTGCCAGCAGCCCGCTGACAGGGCAGAGGGAAGAGACCCAGTACTTC. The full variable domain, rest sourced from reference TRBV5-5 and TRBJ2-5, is DAGVTQSPTHLIKTRGQQVTLRCSPISGHKSVSWYQQVLGQGPQFIFQYYEKEERGRGNFPDRFSARQFPNYSSELNVNALLLGDSALYLCASSPLTGQREETQYFGPGTRLLVL.

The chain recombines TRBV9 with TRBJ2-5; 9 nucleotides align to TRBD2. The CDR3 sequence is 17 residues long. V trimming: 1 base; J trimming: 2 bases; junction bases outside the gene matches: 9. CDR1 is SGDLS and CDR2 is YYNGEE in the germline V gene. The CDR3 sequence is CASSVLGREGRQETQYF. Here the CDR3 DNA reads TGTGCCAGCAGCGTATTAGGGCGGGAGGGTCGGCAAGAGACCCAGTACTTC.

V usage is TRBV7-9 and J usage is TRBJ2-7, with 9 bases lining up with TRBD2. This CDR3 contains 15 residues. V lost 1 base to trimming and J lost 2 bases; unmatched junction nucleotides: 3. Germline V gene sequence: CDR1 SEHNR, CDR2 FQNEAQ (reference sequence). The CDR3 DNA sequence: TGTGCCAGCAGCTTAGTCAGCGGGAGGCCCTACGAGCAGTACTTC. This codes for CASSLVSGRPYEQYF.

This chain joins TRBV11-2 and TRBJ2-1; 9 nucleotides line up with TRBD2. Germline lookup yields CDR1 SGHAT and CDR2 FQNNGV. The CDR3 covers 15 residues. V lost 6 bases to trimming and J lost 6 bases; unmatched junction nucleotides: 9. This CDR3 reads CASSLISGRSNEQFF. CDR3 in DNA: TGTGCCAGCAGTCTCATTAGCGGGAGAAGCAATGAGCAGTTCTTC.

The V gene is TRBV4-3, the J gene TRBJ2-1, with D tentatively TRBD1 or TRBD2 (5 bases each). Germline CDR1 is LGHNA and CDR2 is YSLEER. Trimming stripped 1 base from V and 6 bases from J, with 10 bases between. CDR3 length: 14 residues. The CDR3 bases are TGCGCCAGCAGCCAAGGGGGGACGTCCAATGAGCAGTTCTTC. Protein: CASSQGGTSNEQFF.

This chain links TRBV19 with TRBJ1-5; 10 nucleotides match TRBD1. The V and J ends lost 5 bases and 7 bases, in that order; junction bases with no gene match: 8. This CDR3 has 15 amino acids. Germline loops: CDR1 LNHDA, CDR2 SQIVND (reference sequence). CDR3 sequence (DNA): TGTGCCAGTAGTTCGACAGGGGGCATGGGACAGCCCCAGCATTTT. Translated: CASSSTGGMGQPQHF.